This note documents a single T cell receptor (beta chain) sequence. The method was immunoSEQ multiplex PCR; TCRdb's version includes in-frame clones alone and lacks a portion of them. The table lists some 170,000 clones, 85% to 90% of them singletons. This specimen comes from a study of cytomegalovirus exposure and HLA in healthy donors. The TCR comes from a woman aged 30 to 39 in good health and CMV-seronegative. What was sequenced was PBMCs.

CDR3 amino acids: CASSPDLTGELFF. As DNA, the CDR3 is TGTGCCAGCAGCCCCGACTTGACCGGGGAGCTGTTTTTT. The V and J genes are TRBV7-9 and TRBJ2-2; D not certain. Between the trimmed V and J ends, which lost 5 bases and 5 bases, there was a span of 9 bases. This CDR3 has 13 residues. Germline V lookup: CDR1 SEHNR, CDR2 FQNEAQ (reference sequence).